Listed below are T cell receptor beta chains from one sample, sequenced in a study of response to subunit inactivated influenza vaccine. TCRdb reprocessed the RT-PCR reads with MiXCR, giving one entry per CDR3 protein. The repertoire holds hundreds of thousands of distinct CDR3 sequences, with less than 15% as singletons. The sequenced sample was PBMCs from blood, obtained around 15 days before vaccination. These receptors were collected from a man aged 45-65 years who received an inactivated influenza vaccine. Each CDR3 is given with its conserved first and last residue. Each record gives: V gene, clone size, J gene, D gene, CDR3 protein, CDR3 DNA. A D gene is named only where the DNA matches it firmly. A clone size is listed for some rows: how often the clone was seen (once, few, many), or a class if it is expanded.

>TRBV2|.|TRBJ1-1|.
CASSEGGLNTEAFF
TGTGCCAGCAGTGAAGGGGGACTGAACACTGAAGCTTTCTTT
>TRBV28|few|TRBJ2-3|TRBD2
CASSLWAGGTDTQYF
TGTGCCAGCAGTTTATGGGCGGGGGGCACAGATACGCAGTATTTT
>TRBV11-2|.|TRBJ2-5|TRBD2
CASRTSGGGAGETQYF
TGTGCCAGCAGGACCTCTGGCGGGGGGGCCGGGGAGACCCAGTACTTC
>TRBV6-2/TRBV6-3|.|TRBJ1-2|.
CASSGGPRYTF
TGTGCCAGCAGTGGAGGCCCGCGCTACACCTTC
>TRBV6-5|few|TRBJ2-2|.
CASSYSTRVRGELFF
TGTGCCAGCAGTTACTCGACGAGGGTGCGGGGCGAGCTGTTTTTT
>TRBV15|.|TRBJ1-5|.
CATGRDLSNQPQHF
TGTGCCACAGGCAGGGACCTAAGCAATCAGCCCCAGCATTTT
>TRBV6-5|many|TRBJ1-1|.
CASSFDLNTEAFF
TGTGCCAGCAGTTTCGACTTGAACACTGAAGCTTTCTTT
>TRBV15|few|TRBJ2-1|.
CATSRGSSYNEQFF
TGTGCCACCAGCAGAGGCAGCTCCTACAATGAGCAGTTCTTC
>TRBV12-3/TRBV12-4|few|TRBJ1-1|TRBD1
CASSQAGSTGRMNTEAFF
TGTGCCAGCAGCCAAGCAGGGTCGACAGGGAGAATGAACACTGAAGCTTTCTTT
>TRBV24-1|.|TRBJ2-2|TRBD2
CATAGTSAYTGELFF
TGTGCCACCGCCGGGACTAGCGCGTACACCGGGGAGCTGTTTTTT
>TRBV11-2|many|TRBJ1-2|.
CASSLPLPQTNYGYTF
TGTGCCAGCAGCTTACCCCTCCCGCAGACTAACTATGGCTACACCTTC